The clone carrying this TCR beta chain turned up a few times. Its matching antigen is unknown. V was shortened by 6 bases and J by 0 bases, with 10 bases between the two germline ends. Germline CDR1 and CDR2: SGHTA and FQGNSA. The CDR3 spans 14 residues. The source of the sample is a study of CD8+CD57+ T cells in acquired aplastic anemia. Profiling of TCR beta VDJ combinations and CDR3 sequences used genomic DNA as template. From the reads, TCRdb called clonotypes with MiXCR, one entry per CDR3 protein. Of around 200,000 distinct CDR3 sequences listed, roughly 63% are singletons. Patients chosen for sequencing had CD8+CD57+ cells that had expanded, as shown by flow cytometry. Severe acquired aplastic anemia was the diagnosis recorded for all patients. Findings and limits, study-wide: Around 27 was the count of CD8+ CDR3 sequences that patients shared with controls.

The sample comprised sorted CD4+, CD8+, or CD8+CD57+ T cells (not recorded which) from PBMCs. The rearrangement joins TRBV7-2 to TRBJ2-3, with D unclear. The source is a human donor with aplastic anemia. CDR3 in amino acids: CASSLGLSTDTQYF. For the CDR3, the DNA is TGTGCCAGCAGTCTTGGTCTGAGCACAGATACGCAGTATTTT.